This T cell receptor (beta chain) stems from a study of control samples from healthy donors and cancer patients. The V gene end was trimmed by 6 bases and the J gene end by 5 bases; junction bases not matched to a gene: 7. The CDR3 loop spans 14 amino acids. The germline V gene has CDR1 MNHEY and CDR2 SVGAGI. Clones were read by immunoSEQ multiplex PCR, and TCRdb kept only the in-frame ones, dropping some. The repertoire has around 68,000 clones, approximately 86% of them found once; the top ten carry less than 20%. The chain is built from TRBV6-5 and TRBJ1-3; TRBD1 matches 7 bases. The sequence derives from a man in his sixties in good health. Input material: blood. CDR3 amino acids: CASSRTGSRNTIYF. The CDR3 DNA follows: TGTGCCAGCAGCCGGACAGGCAGCAGAAACACCATATATTTT.